This passage covers 21 T cell receptor beta chains from one sample sequenced in a study of cytomegalovirus exposure and HLA in healthy donors. PCR involved 60 Vbeta and 13 Jbeta primers. Only in-frame clones appear in the TCRdb table, and some are missing; sequencing was by immunoSEQ multiplex PCR. Counted here are approximately 150,000 clones, 77% occurring once; the ten biggest clones make up approximately 0.94%. Sequenced sample: PBMCs. These receptors all come from a woman aged 55-75 years in good health and CMV-seronegative.

This chain joins TRBV18 and TRBJ2-2; tentative D call: TRBD2 (5 bases). V was pared by 6 bases and J by 3 bases, with 14 bases between. The CDR3 extends over 15 amino acids. Germline CDR1 and CDR2: KGHSH and LQKENI. CDR3: CASSRRGSDTGELFF. CDR3 DNA sequence: TGTGCCAGCTCGCGTCGGGGTTCGGACACCGGGGAGCTGTTTTTT. Full variable domain (rest looked up from reference TRBV18 and TRBJ2-2): NAGVMQNPRHLVRRRGQEARLRCSPMKGHSHVYWYRQLPEEGLKFMVYLQKENIIDESGMPKERFSAEFPKEGPSILRIQQVVRGDSAAYFCASSRRGSDTGELFFGEGSRLTVL.

The chain links TRBV4-1 to TRBJ1-5, with D perhaps matching TRBD1 (6 bases). This CDR3 has 16 amino acids. The V gene's germline CDR1 is MGHRA and CDR2 YSYEKL. Trimming shortened V by 0 bases and J by 4 bases, and 13 bases separated the two germline ends. The CDR3 loop reads CASSQENGQQNQPQHF. CDR3 nucleotide sequence: TGCGCCAGCAGCCAAGAAAATGGACAGCAAAATCAGCCCCAGCATTTT.

CDR3: CASSVQLAGGGGDTQYF. The CDR3 DNA reads TGTGCCAGCAGCGTACAACTAGCGGGAGGTGGGGGAGATACGCAGTATTTT. The chain combines TRBV9 with TRBJ2-3; TRBD2 matches at 12 bases. From germline, CDR1 is SGDLS and CDR2 YYNGEE. Trimming at V came to 1 base and at J to 5 bases, leaving 8 bases not matched to a gene. This CDR3 is 17 amino acids long.

The sample holds a few counts of this clone. The rearrangement uses TRBV5-1 and TRBJ2-5; D might be TRBD2 (6 bases). Trimming removed 3 bases at V and 4 bases at J, with 19 bases between. Germline loops: CDR1 SGHRS, CDR2 YFSETQ. The CDR3 is made up of 16 amino acids. CDR3 amino acids: CASSSQGLPRGETQYF. DNA for the CDR3: TGCGCCAGCAGCTCCCAGGGACTCCCGAGGGGAGAGACCCAGTACTTC.

The chain links TRBV6-1 to TRBJ1-2; D gene unclear. This CDR3 comprises 10 residues. Germline CDR1 reads MNHNS; CDR2 reads SASEGT. The V gene lost 8 bases and the J gene lost 14 bases, with 15 bases spanning the gap. The CDR3 region has the DNA TGTGCCAGCTCAGGCTATCTGGCGACCTTC. This codes for CASSGYLATF.

V is TRBV28 and J is TRBJ2-7; TRBD2 matches 8 bases. Germline V CDR1 and CDR2: MDHEN, SYDVKM. The J segment lost 6 bases and the V segment lost 6 bases, leaving 7 bases of the junction unmatched. This CDR3 region has 13 residues. CDR3 nucleotides: TGTGCCAGCAGCCCGGGACTAGTTGGCGAGCAGTACTTC. This encodes CASSPGLVGEQYF. The full variable domain, in which reference TRBV28 and TRBJ2-7 provide the parts outside the CDR3, is DVKVTQSSRYLVKRTGEKVFLECVQDMDHENMFWYRQDPGLGLRLIYFSYDVKMKEKGDIPEGYSVSREKKERFSLILESASTNQTSMYLCASSPGLVGEQYFGPGTRLTVT.

The rearrangement joins TRBV30 to TRBJ1-5; no clear D gene. Trimming stripped 3 bases from V and 6 bases from J, with 15 bases between. The CDR3 totals 14 residues. Germline loops: CDR1 GTSNPN, CDR2 SVGIG (reference sequence). The CDR3 is CAWRGREGGQPQHF. The CDR3 region has the DNA TGTGCCTGGAGAGGTAGGGAGGGCGGTCAGCCCCAGCATTTT.

There are a few counts of this clone. The gene calls are TRBV5-1 and TRBJ1-1; D remains unclear. CDR1 SGHRS and CDR2 YFSETQ come from the germline V gene. The CDR3 extends over 15 amino acids. V shed 1 base and J shed 1 base, with 11 bases lying between them. The CDR3 bases are TGCGCCAGCAGCTTGTTTGGGCCACCGAACACTGAAGCTTTCTTT. This encodes CASSLFGPPNTEAFF. Full variable domain (remainder filled in from reference TRBV5-1 and TRBJ1-1): KAGVTQTPRYLIKTRGQQVTLSCSPISGHRSVSWYQQTPGQGLQFLFEYFSETQRNKGNFPGRFSGRQFSNSRSEMNVSTLELGDSALYLCASSLFGPPNTEAFFGQGTRLTVV.

This clone was seen only a few times. This chain joins TRBV6-1 and TRBJ1-2, with D uncertain. Germline V CDR1 and CDR2: MNHNS, SASEGT. V gave up 5 bases and J gave up 2 bases, with 9 bases separating them. The CDR3 has 13 residues. CDR3 region: CASSPTVNYGYTF. The DNA for the CDR3 is TGTGCCAGCAGTCCAACAGTGAACTATGGCTACACCTTC.

This rearrangement joins TRBV5-4 to TRBJ1-2, with TRBD1 matching over 9 bases. The CDR3 contains 15 residues. The germline V gene encodes CDR1 SGHNT and CDR2 YYREEE (reference sequence). Trimming took 3 bases from V and 7 from J; bases not matched to a gene: 10. CDR3 sequence reads: CASSYQGQGKAGYTF. The CDR3 coding sequence is TGTGCCAGCAGCTACCAGGGACAGGGTAAGGCTGGCTACACCTTC.

The chain employs TRBV10-1 and TRBJ2-1; TRBD2 agrees at 11 bases. The V gene's germline CDR1 is WNHNN and CDR2 SYGVQD (reference sequence). The CDR3 totals 16 residues. After removal of 4 bases from V and 3 bases from J, the junction contained 5 bases not matched to a gene. CDR3 amino acids: CASSGATSGDYNEQFF. DNA for the CDR3: TGCGCCAGCAGTGGGGCGACTAGCGGGGACTACAATGAGCAGTTCTTC.

This chain joins TRBV5-6 and TRBJ2-7; D unresolved. Deletions cut 1 base from V and 3 bases from J, with 23 bases between. CDR1 is SGHDT, CDR2 YYEEEE, per germline. This CDR3 comprises 18 residues. The CDR3 here is CASSLWAVRNIIRYEQYF. The DNA of the CDR3 is TGTGCCAGCAGCTTGTGGGCAGTTAGAAATATAATCCGCTACGAGCAGTACTTC.

The chain joins TRBV27 to TRBJ2-7; TRBD2 aligns across 13 bases. The J segment lost 4 bases and the V segment lost 8 bases, leaving 8 bases of the junction unmatched. CDR3 length: 15 residues. Per germline, CDR1 MNHEY and CDR2 SMNVEV (reference sequence). The CDR3 protein is CASARGTSGKYEQYF. The CDR3 coding sequence is TGTGCCAGCGCCCGCGGGACTAGCGGGAAGTACGAGCAGTACTTC.

V gene TRBV5-1 combines with J gene TRBJ1-1; 8 nucleotides agree with TRBD1. CDR1 and CDR2 from the germline V gene are SGHRS and YFSETQ. V was pared by 0 bases and J by 1 base, with 2 bases of the junction left unmatched. This CDR3 is built from 15 residues. CDR3 sequence (DNA): TGCGCCAGCAGCTTGGACGGACAGGGGAACACTGAAGCTTTCTTT. Amino acid sequence: CASSLDGQGNTEAFF.

The gene calls are TRBV19 and TRBJ1-2, with a possible D match to TRBD1 (5 bases). The germline CDR1 and CDR2 sequences are LNHDA and SQIVND (reference sequence). The length of the CDR3 is 13 residues. The V gene lost 3 bases and the J gene lost 7 bases, with 12 bases spanning the gap. The CDR3 coding sequence is TGTGCCAGTAGTATCGGGGGGGTACTTGGCTACACCTTC. Amino acids: CASSIGGVLGYTF.

This chain connects TRBV7-9 to TRBJ2-2; 8 nucleotides agree with TRBD2. Germline V gene lookup returns CDR1 SEHNR and CDR2 FQNEAQ (reference sequence). CDR3 length: 16 residues. Trimming took 8 bases from V and 1 from J; bases not matched to a gene: 9. The CDR3 DNA follows: TGTGCCAGCCTCGGATGGGCGGGAGGGAACACCGGGGAGCTGTTTTTT. It specifies CASLGWAGGNTGELFF.

Points on this clone: In the same sample, other DNA sequences code for this CDR3. The chain is built from TRBV28 and TRBJ1-6; D unclear. Germline V gene sequence: CDR1 MDHEN, CDR2 SYDVKM. V was trimmed by 4 bases and J by 14 bases, leaving 15 bases between them. The CDR3 has 13 residues. Here the CDR3 DNA reads TGTGCCAGCAGTTCCCCGCCTCGAGACACCCTCCACTTT. Protein product: CASSSPPRDTLHF.

This chain joins TRBV19 and TRBJ2-7; D gene uncertain. The germline V gene has CDR1 LNHDA and CDR2 SQIVND (reference sequence). The CDR3 sequence is 15 residues long. V gave up 5 bases and J gave up 0 bases, with 14 bases separating them. The CDR3 sequence: CASSAAHRVSYEQYF. CDR3 coding DNA: TGTGCCAGTAGTGCCGCTCATCGGGTCTCCTACGAGCAGTACTTC.

This chain uses TRBV19 with TRBJ1-4; D is ambiguous. Trimming pared 8 bases from V and 0 bases from J, leaving 7 bases between. Germline assignment: CDR1 LNHDA and CDR2 SQIVND (reference sequence). The CDR3 is 13 amino acids. The DNA for the CDR3 is TGTGCCAGTTCCCTTGCAACTAATGAAAAACTGTTTTTT. Its translation is CASSLATNEKLFF.

The V call is TRBV2, the J call TRBJ1-1; 7 positions agree with TRBD1. The CDR3 loop spans 14 amino acids. V shed 5 bases and J 4 bases; nucleotides not matched to a gene: 7. Germline V gives CDR1 SNHLY, CDR2 FYNNEI. The CDR3 is CASSSQGTSTEAFF. The CDR3 DNA sequence: TGTGCCAGCAGTTCACAGGGGACTAGCACTGAAGCTTTCTTT.

J is TRBJ1-4 and V is TRBV15, with D possibly matching TRBD1 (6 bases). Germline V CDR1 and CDR2: LNHNV, YYDKDF (reference sequence). The CDR3 extends over 19 amino acids. V lost 4 bases to trimming and J lost 0 bases, with 21 bases between them. This CDR3 reads CATSNLGQTNPATNEKLFF. The CDR3 nucleotides read TGTGCCACCAGCAACCTCGGACAGACTAACCCAGCAACTAATGAAAAACTGTTTTTT.